This T cell receptor beta chain was found in a study of radiotherapy plus CTLA-4 blockade in lung cancer. Study-level information: Objective responses were seen in about a sixth of patients, disease control in approximately 29%.

In regard to this clone: Its antigen remains unknown.

Germline lookup yields CDR1 MNHEY and CDR2 SVGAGI. The CDR3 contains 16 residues. The ends lost 3 bases at V and 4 bases at J; junction bases unmatched: 7. Whole-study findings and limits: Early clone dynamics of blood T cells, plus interferon-beta, reportedly predicted response best.

TCRdb's table, derived via immunoSEQ multiplex PCR, lists solely in-frame clones and lacks some. The repertoire consists of about 62,000 clones, with around 77% occurring once and the leading ten covering 2.9%. Chemo-refractory metastatic non-small-cell lung cancer patients underwent focal radiation alongside CTLA-4 blockade with ipilimumab. The sequencing used peripheral blood, collected from a patient treated with radiotherapy plus ipilimumab. The V and J genes are TRBV6-5 and TRBJ2-7; 12 nucleotides align to TRBD2. The TCR comes from a human donor with non-small cell lung cancer who had a complete response to radiotherapy plus ipilimumab. The CDR3 region has the DNA TGTGCCAGCAGTTATTCCGGGACTAGCGGGTTATACGAGCAGTACTTC. It specifies CASSYSGTSGLYEQYF.